This T cell receptor (beta chain) stems from a study of blood T cells in healthy people across ages. Primers used in a second PCR of about 7 to 12 cycles were a sample-barcoded 5' primer and a J-beta primer mix. TCRdb reanalysed the 5' RACE reads using MiXCR and keeps one entry per CDR3 protein. The sample includes roughly 1,500,000 distinct CDR3 sequences, 35% to 45% seen only once; the top ten take 6.5% to 10%. Each sample used at least 6.5 million PBMCs. V was cut by 8 bases and J by 9 bases, with 14 bases left in between. The CDR3 has 13 residues. Looked up from germline, CDR1 is LGHDT and CDR2 is YNNKEL (reference sequence).

Sequenced material: blood. This clonotype was obtained from a woman between 18 and 29 years old in good health. This chain uses TRBV3-1 with TRBJ1-6, with D tentatively TRBD1 (5 bases). The CDR3 nucleotides are TGTGCCAGCGGCAGGGACTTTGTTTCACCCCTCCACTTT. Encoded protein: CASGRDFVSPLHF.